This T cell receptor beta chain comes out of a study of shared clonotypes between healthy human individuals. Germline CDR1 SGHAT, CDR2 FQDESV (reference sequence). The CDR3 runs 14 residues. Trimming removed 1 base at V and 1 base at J, with 8 bases between. Details on this clone: Its antigen is still unknown.

This table comes from immunoSEQ multiplex PCR, and its TCRdb copy is limited to in-frame clones, with some not included. This table holds a few hundred thousand clones, around 86% found once. General study findings and limits: Sequencing depth was a factor that was expected to affect clonotype sharing among donors.

The donors were adults (healthy and HIV-negative) with no recent acute infections or vaccinations. Donors comprised only Caucasian adults living in Nashville, Tennessee. Each CD8 memory set brought CD45RO+ cells together with CCR7-negative CD45RA+ TemRA cells. This TCR derives from a man between 18 and 29 years old in good health. This rearrangement joins TRBV11-1 to TRBJ2-7, with a tentative D call TRBD1 (6 bases). The source material was memory CD8+ T cells sorted from blood. Subset of the sample: CD45RO+ cells pooled with CCR7-negative TemRA cells. In DNA form, the CDR3 reads TGTGCCAGCAGCTTAGAAGGGGGTTCCTACGAGCAGTACTTC. Its translation: CASSLEGGSYEQYF.